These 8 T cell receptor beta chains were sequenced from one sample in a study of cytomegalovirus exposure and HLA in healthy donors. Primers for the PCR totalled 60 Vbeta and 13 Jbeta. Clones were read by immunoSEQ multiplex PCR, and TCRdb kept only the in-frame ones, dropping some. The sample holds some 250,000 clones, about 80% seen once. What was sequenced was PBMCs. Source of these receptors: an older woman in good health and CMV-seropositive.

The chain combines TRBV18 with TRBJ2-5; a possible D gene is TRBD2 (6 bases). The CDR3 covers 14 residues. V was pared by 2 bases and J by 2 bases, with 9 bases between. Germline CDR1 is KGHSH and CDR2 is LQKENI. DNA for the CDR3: TGTGCCAGCTCACCAGGTGGGGGGCAAGAGACCCAGTACTTC. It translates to CASSPGGGQETQYF.

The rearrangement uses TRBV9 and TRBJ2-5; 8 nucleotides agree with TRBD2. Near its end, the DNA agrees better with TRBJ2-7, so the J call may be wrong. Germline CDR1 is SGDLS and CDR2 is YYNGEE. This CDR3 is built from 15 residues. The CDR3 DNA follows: TGTGCCAGCAGCGTAGAACCGAGCGGGAGCCACGAGCAGTACTTC. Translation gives CASSVEPSGSHEQYF.

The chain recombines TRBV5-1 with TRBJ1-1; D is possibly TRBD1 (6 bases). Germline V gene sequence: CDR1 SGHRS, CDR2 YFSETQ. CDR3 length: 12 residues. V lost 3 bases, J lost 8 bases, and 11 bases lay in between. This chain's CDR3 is CASSSTGREAFF. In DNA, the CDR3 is TGCGCCAGCAGCTCGACAGGACGAGAAGCTTTCTTT. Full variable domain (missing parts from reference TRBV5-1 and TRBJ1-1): KAGVTQTPRYLIKTRGQQVTLSCSPISGHRSVSWYQQTPGQGLQFLFEYFSETQRNKGNFPGRFSGRQFSNSRSEMNVSTLELGDSALYLCASSSTGREAFFGQGTRLTVV.

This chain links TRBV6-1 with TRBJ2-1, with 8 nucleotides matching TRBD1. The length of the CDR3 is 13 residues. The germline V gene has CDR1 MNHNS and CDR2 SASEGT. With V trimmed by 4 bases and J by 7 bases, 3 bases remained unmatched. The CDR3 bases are TGTGCCAGCAGTGCCCAGGGGGCGAATGAGCAGTTCTTC. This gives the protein CASSAQGANEQFF.

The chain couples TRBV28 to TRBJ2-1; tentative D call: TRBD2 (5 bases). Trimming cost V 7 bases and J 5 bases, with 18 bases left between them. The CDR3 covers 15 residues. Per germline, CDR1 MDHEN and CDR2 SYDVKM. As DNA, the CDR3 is TGTGCCAGCAAAGGGCTTTTGAGGGTCCACAATGAGCAGTTCTTC. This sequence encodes CASKGLLRVHNEQFF. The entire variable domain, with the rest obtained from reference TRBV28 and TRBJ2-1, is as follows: DVKVTQSSRYLVKRTGEKVFLECVQDMDHENMFWYRQDPGLGLRLIYFSYDVKMKEKGDIPEGYSVSREKKERFSLILESASTNQTSMYLCASKGLLRVHNEQFFGPGTRLTVL.

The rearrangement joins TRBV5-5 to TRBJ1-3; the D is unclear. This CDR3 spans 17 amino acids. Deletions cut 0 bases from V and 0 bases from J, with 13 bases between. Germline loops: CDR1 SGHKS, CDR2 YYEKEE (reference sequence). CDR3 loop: CASSLEVGGFSGNTIYF. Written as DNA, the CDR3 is TGTGCCAGCAGCTTGGAAGTAGGCGGATTCTCTGGAAACACCATATATTTT.

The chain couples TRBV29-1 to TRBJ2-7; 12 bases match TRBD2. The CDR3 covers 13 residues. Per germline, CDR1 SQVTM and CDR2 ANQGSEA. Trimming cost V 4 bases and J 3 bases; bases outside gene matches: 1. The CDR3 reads CSVGGLAGYEQYF. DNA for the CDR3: TGCAGCGTTGGGGGACTAGCGGGCTACGAGCAGTACTTC.

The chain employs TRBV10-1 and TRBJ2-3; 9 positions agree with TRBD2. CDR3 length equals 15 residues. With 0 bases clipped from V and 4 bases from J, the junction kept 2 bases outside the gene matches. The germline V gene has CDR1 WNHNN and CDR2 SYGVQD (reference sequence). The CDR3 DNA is TGCGCCAGCAGTGAGTCAACTAGCGGGCCAGATACGCAGTATTTT. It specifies CASSESTSGPDTQYF.